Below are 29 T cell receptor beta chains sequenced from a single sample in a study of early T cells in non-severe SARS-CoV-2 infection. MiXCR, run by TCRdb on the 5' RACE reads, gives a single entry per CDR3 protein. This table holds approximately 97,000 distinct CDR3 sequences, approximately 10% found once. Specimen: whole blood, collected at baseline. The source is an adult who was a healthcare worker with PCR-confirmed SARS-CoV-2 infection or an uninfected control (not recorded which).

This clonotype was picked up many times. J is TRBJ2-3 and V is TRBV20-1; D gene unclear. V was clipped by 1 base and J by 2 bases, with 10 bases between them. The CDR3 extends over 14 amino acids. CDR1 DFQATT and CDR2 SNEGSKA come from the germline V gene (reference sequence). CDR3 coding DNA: TGCAGTGCTAGAGCGGATGCTACCACAGATACGCAGTATTTT. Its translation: CSARADATTDTQYF.

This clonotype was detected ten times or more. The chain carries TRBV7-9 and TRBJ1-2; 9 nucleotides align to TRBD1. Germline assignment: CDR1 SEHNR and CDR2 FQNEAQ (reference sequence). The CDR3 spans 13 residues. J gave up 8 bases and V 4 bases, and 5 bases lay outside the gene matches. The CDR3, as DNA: TGTGCCAGCAGCTGGGACAGGGCGGGCGGCTACACCTTC. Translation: CASSWDRAGGYTF. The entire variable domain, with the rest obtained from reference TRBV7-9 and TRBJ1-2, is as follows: DTGVSQNPRHKITKRGQNVTFRCDPISEHNRLYWYRQTLGQGPEFLTYFQNEAQLEKSRLLSDRFSAERPKGSFSTLEIQRTEQGDSAMYLCASSWDRAGGYTFGSGTRLTVV.

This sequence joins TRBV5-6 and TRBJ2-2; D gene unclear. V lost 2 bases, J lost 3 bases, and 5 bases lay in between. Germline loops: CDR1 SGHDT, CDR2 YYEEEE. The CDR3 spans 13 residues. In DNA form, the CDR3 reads TGTGCCAGCAGCTTAATGGACACCGGGGAGCTGTTTTTT. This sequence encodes CASSLMDTGELFF.

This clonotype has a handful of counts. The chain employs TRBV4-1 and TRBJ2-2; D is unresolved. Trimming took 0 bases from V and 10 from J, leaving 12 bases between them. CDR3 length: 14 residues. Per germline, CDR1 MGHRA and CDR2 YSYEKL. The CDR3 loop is CASSQDRGEEELFF. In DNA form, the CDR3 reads TGCGCCAGCAGCCAAGATCGAGGCGAAGAGGAGCTGTTTTTT.

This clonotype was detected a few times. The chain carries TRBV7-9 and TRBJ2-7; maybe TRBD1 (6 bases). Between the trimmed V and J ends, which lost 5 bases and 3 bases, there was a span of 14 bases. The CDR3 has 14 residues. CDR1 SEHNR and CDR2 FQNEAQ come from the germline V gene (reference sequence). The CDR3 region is CASSPDSLYYEQYF. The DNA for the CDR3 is TGTGCCAGCAGCCCGGACAGCCTCTACTACGAGCAGTACTTC.

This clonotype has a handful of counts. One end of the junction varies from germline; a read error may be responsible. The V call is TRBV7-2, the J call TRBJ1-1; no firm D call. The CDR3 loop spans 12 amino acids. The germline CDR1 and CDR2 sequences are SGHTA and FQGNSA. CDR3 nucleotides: TGTGCCAGCAGCTCATCGGCACTGTACCTTCTTTTT. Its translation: CASSSSALYLLF. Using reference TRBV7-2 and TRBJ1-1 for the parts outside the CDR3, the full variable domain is GAGVSQSPSNKVTEKGKDVELRCDPISGHTALYWYRQSLGQGLEFLIYFQGNSAPDKSGLPSDRFSAERTGGSVSTLTIQRTQQEDSAVYLCASSSSALYLLFGQGTRLTVV.

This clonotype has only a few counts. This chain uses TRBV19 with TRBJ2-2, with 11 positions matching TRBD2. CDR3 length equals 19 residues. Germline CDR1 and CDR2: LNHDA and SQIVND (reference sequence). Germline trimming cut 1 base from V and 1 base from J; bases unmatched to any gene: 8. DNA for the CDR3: TGTGCCAGTAGTATAGCGGGACTAGCGGCTACCGGGAACACCGGGGAGCTGTTTTTT. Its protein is CASSIAGLAATGNTGELFF.

The chain's CDR3 is CAWSPRGPEQYF. The DNA of the CDR3 is TGTGCCTGGAGTCCGAGGGGGCCCGAGCAGTACTTC. This chain joins TRBV30 and TRBJ2-7; 7 nucleotides align to TRBD1. Trimming at V came to 2 bases and at J to 6 bases, leaving 4 bases not matched to a gene. The CDR3 loop spans 12 amino acids. Germline assignment: CDR1 GTSNPN and CDR2 SVGIG (reference sequence).

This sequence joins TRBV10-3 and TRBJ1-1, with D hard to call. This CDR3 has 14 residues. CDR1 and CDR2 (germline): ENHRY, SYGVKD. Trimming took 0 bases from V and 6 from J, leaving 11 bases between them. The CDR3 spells CAISESMTVPEAFF. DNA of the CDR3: TGTGCCATCAGTGAGTCGATGACGGTGCCTGAAGCTTTCTTT.

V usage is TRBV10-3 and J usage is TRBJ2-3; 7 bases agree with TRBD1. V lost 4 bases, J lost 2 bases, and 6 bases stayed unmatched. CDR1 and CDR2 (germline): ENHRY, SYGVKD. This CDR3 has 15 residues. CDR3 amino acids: CAISATGANTDTQYF. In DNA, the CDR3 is TGTGCCATCAGTGCAACAGGGGCTAACACAGATACGCAGTATTTT.

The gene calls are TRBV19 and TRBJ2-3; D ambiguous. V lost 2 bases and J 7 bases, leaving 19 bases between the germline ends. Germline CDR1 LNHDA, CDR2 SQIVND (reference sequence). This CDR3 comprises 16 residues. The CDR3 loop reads CASSIIGTITQYTQYF. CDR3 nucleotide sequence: TGTGCCAGTAGTATAATCGGAACCATTACACAGTATACGCAGTATTTT.

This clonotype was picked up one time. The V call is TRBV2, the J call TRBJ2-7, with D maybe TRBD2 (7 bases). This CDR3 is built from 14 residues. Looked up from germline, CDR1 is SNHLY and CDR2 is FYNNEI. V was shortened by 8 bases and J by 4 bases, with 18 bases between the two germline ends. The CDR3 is CASVGGAGEYEQYF. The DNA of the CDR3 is TGTGCCAGCGTGGGGGGGGCAGGGGAGTACGAGCAGTACTTC.

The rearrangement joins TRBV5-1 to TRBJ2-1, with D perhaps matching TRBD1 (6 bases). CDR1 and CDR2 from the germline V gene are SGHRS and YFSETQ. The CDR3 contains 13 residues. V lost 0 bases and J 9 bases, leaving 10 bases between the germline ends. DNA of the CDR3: TGCGCCAGCAGCTTGGGAGACAGGAGTGAGCAGTTCTTC. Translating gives CASSLGDRSEQFF. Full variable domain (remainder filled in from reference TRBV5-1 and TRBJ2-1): KAGVTQTPRYLIKTRGQQVTLSCSPISGHRSVSWYQQTPGQGLQFLFEYFSETQRNKGNFPGRFSGRQFSNSRSEMNVSTLELGDSALYLCASSLGDRSEQFFGPGTRLTVL.

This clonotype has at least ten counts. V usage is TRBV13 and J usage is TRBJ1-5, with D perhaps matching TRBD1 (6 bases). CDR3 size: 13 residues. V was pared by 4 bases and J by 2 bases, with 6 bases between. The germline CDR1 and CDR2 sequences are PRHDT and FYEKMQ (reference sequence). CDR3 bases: TGTGCCAGCAGCTCAGGGGGCAATCAGCCCCAGCATTTT. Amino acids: CASSSGGNQPQHF.

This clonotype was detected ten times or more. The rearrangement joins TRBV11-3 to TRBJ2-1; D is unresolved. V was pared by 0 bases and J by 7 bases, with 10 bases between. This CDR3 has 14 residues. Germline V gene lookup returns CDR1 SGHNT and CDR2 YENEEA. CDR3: CASSLDSDGNEQFF. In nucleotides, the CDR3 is TGTGCCAGCAGCTTAGACTCAGATGGGAATGAGCAGTTCTTC. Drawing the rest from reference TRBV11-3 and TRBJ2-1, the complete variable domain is EAGVVQSPRYKIIEKKQPVAFWCNPISGHNTLYWYLQNLGQGPELLIRYENEEAVDDSQLPKDRFSAERLKGVDSTLKIQPAELGDSAVYLCASSLDSDGNEQFFGPGTRLTVL.

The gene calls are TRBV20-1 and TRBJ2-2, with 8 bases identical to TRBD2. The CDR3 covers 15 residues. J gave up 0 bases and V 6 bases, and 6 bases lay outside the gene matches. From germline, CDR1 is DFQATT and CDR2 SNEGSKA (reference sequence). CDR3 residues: CSASFGGANTGELFF. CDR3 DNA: TGCAGTGCCAGCTTCGGGGGGGCGAACACCGGGGAGCTGTTTTTT.

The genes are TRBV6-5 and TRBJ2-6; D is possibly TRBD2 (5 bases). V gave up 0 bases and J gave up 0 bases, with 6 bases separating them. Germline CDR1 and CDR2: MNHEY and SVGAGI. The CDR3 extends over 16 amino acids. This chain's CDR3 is CASSYSTISGANVLTF. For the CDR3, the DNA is TGTGCCAGCAGTTACTCGACTATCTCTGGGGCCAACGTCCTGACTTTC.

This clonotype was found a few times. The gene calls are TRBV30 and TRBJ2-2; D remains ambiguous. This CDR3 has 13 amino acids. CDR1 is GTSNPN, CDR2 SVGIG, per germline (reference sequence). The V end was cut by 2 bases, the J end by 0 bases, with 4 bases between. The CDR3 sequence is CAWSLANTGELFF. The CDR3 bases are TGTGCCTGGAGTCTGGCGAACACCGGGGAGCTGTTTTTT.

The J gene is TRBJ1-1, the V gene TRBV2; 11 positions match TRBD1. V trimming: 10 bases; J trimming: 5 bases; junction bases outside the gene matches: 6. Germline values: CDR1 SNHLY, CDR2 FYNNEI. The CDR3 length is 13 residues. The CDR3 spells CANGQGARTEAFF. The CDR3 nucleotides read TGTGCCAATGGACAGGGGGCTAGGACTGAAGCTTTCTTT.

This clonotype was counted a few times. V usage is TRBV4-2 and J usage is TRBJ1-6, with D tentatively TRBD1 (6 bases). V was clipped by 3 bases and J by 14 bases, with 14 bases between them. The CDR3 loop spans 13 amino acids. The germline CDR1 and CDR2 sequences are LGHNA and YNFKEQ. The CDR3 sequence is CASSQNRAGALHF. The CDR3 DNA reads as TGTGCCAGCAGCCAGAACAGGGCTGGGGCCCTCCACTTT.

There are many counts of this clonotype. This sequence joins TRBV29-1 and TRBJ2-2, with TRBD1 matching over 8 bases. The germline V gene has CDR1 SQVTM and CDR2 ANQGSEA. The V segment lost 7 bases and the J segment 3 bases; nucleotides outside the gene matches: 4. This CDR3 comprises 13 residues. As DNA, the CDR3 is TGCAGCGCCAGGACAGGGCACACCGGGGAGCTGTTTTTT. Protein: CSARTGHTGELFF.

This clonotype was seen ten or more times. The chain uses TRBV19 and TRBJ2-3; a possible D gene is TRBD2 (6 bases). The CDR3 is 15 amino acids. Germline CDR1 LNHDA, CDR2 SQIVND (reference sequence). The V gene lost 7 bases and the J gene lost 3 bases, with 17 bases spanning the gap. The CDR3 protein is CASTGGRAGTDTQYF. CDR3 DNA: TGTGCCAGTACAGGCGGCAGGGCGGGAACAGATACGCAGTATTTT.

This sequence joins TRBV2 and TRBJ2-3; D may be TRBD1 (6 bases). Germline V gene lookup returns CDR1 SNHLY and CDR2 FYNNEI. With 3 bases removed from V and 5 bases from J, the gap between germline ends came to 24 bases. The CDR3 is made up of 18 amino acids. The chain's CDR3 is CASSDSIGQITPKDTQYF. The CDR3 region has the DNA TGTGCCAGCAGTGACTCCATCGGACAGATTACCCCCAAAGATACGCAGTATTTT.

CDR3: CASSQVSSGRSEQYF. Here the CDR3 DNA reads TGTGCCAGCAGCCAAGTCTCTAGCGGGAGGAGCGAGCAGTACTTC. The chain is built from TRBV3-1 and TRBJ2-7; 11 nucleotides match TRBD2. J was trimmed by 6 bases and V by 1 base; bases with no gene match: 5. The CDR3 runs 15 residues. Germline values: CDR1 LGHDT, CDR2 YNNKEL (reference sequence).

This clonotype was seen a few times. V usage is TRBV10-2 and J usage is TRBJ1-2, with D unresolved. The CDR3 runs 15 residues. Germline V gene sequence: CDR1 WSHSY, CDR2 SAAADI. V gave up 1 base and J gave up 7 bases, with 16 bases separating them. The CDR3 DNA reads TGCGCCAGCAGTGAGTTGGCAGGAGGATCGTCTGGCTACACCTTC. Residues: CASSELAGGSSGYTF.

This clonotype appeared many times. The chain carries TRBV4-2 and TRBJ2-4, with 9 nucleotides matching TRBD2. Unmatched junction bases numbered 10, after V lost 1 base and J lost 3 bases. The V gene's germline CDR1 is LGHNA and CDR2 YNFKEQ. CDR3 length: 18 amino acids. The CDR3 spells CASSQVFVAGGVKNIQYF. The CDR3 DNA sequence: TGTGCCAGCAGCCAAGTCTTTGTGGCGGGAGGGGTCAAAAACATTCAGTACTTC.

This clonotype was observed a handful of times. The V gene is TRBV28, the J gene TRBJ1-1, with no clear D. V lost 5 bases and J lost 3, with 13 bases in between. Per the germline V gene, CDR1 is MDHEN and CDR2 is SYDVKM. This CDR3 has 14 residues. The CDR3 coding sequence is TGTGCCAGCAGTCCGTACGAGGGTTACACTGAAGCTTTCTTT. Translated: CASSPYEGYTEAFF.

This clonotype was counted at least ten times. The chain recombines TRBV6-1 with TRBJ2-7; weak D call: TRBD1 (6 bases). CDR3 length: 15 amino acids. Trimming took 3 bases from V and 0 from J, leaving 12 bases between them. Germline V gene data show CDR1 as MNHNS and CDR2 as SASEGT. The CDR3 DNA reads TGTGCCAGCAGTGACTTACAGGGTTACTCCTACGAGCAGTACTTC. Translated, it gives CASSDLQGYSYEQYF.

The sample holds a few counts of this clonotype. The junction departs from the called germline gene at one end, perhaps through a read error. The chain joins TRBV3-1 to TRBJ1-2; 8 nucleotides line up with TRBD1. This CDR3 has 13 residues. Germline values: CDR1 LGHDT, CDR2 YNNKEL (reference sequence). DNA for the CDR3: TGTGCCAGCAGTCAAGGACAGGGCGATGGCTACACCTTC. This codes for CASSQGQGDGYTF.